This entry concerns a single T cell receptor beta chain. Profiling relied on immunoSEQ multiplex PCR, and the TCRdb table lists in-frame clones only, not all of them. This table holds 150,000 to 200,000 clones, less than 85% found once. The sample originates from a study of blood T cell repertoires in COVID-19. The overall study: Sources were T cells, B-cell-depleted T cells, or PBMCs; the material itself was cDNA or gDNA.

Trimming removed 2 bases from V and 1 base from J, with 9 bases in between. This CDR3 comprises 15 residues. CDR1 MGHRA and CDR2 YSYEKL come from the germline V gene. The sequence was collected from a human donor in a cohort sampled during active COVID-19. This chain uses TRBV4-1 with TRBJ2-1, with no clear D. The specimen sequenced was peripheral blood. The CDR3 protein is CASSQNSWSYNEQFF. The CDR3 bases are TGCGCCAGCAGCCAAAACAGTTGGTCCTACAATGAGCAGTTCTTC.